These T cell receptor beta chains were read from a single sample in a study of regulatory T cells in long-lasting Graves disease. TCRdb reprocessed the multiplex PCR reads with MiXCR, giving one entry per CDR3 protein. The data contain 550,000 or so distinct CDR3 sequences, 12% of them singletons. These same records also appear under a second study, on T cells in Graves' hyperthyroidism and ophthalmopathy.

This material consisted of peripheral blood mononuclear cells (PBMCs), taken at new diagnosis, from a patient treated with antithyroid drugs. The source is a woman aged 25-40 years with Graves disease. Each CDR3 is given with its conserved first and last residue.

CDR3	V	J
CASEDRASYGYTF	TRBV19	TRBJ1-2
CSAEGQVVSYEQYF	TRBV20-1	TRBJ2-7
CASSPVVASLYNEQFF	TRBV18	TRBJ2-1
CASSFGDRTGYTF	TRBV28	TRBJ1-2
CASSAQQGWNSPLHF	TRBV7-2	TRBJ1-6
CASSVGLNTDTQYF	TRBV9	TRBJ2-3
CASSWKGLHVASGDTQYF	TRBV11-2	TRBJ2-3
CASSIDSGLYGYTF	TRBV7-9	TRBJ1-2
CATSRTGSGSYNEQFF	TRBV15	TRBJ2-1
CASSRLMGGATSSYNEQFF	TRBV28	TRBJ2-1
CAWSGGGGKNIQYF	TRBV30	TRBJ2-4
CASSLLATAGGGDTQYF	TRBV27	TRBJ2-3
CASSLLGGGNEKLFF	TRBV5-6	TRBJ1-4
CASSLDGSVYEQYF	TRBV7-9	TRBJ2-7
CATSDCQVAKNIQYF	TRBV24-1	TRBJ2-4
CSVGLAGFTDTQYF	TRBV29-1	TRBJ2-3
CASSLDGGGLGANVLTF	TRBV11-2	TRBJ2-6
CASREDSPYGYTF	TRBV2	TRBJ1-2
CASSQWQGADEKLFF	TRBV3-1	TRBJ1-4
CASSRELAQVGNEQFF	TRBV18	TRBJ2-1
CASRSRGGPNYGYTF	TRBV28	TRBJ1-2
CASNCFREGYNEQFF	TRBV13	TRBJ2-1
CASSSTDASTSVLTGELFF	TRBV7-9	TRBJ2-2
CASSTPDTLTLYGYTF	TRBV7-2	TRBJ1-2
CASSFLGQNYGYTF	TRBV27	TRBJ1-2
CASSSGLAGANEQFF	TRBV11-3	TRBJ2-1
CASGLTTSGTPETQYF	TRBV12-5	TRBJ2-5
CATSRDLLGQNYGYTF	TRBV15	TRBJ1-2
CASSLGENTQYF	TRBV28	TRBJ2-3
CAWSGLNSVPGYYEQYF	TRBV30	TRBJ2-7
CASSVLATNEKLFF	TRBV6-1	TRBJ1-4
CASSYNNRGTGELFF	TRBV7-8	TRBJ2-2
CATSRDLGLAGVGEQYF	TRBV15	TRBJ2-7
CASSQDRLLGEQYF	TRBV4-3	TRBJ2-7
CASSAQSGTATYGYTF	TRBV11-2	TRBJ1-2
CASSQDRSFRGYEQYF	TRBV14	TRBJ2-7
CASSIHGRTNYGYTF	TRBV19	TRBJ1-2
CSASKGQGLNEQFF	TRBV20-1	TRBJ2-1
CASSDLAAGGPPGELFF	TRBV2	TRBJ2-2
CASRTEPSDEQFF	TRBV12-3/TRBV12-4	TRBJ2-1
CASSSRPGQVGETQYF	TRBV5-1	TRBJ2-5
CASSPLGAEFYEQYF	TRBV18	TRBJ2-7
CASSTRGVAGTQETQYF	TRBV13	TRBJ2-5
CASSLNPLSGTPSYEQYF	TRBV28	TRBJ2-7
CAWSSASGGRVYNEQFF	TRBV30	TRBJ2-1